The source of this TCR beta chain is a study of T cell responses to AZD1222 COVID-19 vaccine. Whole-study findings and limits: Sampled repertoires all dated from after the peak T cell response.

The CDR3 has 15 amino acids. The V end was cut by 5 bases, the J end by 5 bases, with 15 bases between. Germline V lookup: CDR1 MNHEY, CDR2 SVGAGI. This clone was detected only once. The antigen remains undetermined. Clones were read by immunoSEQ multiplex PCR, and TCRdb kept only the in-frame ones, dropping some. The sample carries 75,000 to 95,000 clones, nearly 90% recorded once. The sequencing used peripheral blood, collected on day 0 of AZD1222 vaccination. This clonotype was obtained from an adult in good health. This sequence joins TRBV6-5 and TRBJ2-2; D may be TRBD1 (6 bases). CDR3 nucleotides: TGTGCCAGCAGTCGGACAGTTTCGCGGACCGGGGAGCTGTTTTTT. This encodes CASSRTVSRTGELFF.